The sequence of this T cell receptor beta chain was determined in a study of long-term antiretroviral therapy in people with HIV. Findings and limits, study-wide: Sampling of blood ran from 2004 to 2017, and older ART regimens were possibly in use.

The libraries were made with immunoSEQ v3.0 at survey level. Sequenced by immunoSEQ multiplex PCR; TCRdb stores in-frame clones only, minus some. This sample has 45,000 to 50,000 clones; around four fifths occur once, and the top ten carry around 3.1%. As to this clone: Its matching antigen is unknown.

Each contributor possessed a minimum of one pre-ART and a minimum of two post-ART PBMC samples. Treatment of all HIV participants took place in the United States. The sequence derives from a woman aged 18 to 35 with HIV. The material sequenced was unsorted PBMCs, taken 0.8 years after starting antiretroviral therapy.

CDR3 region: CASSAPMLGEKNIQYF. The CDR3 DNA is TGTGCCAGCAGCGCTCCTATGTTGGGAGAGAAAAACATTCAGTACTTC. The chain joins TRBV9 to TRBJ2-4; D is perhaps TRBD2 (5 bases). The germline V gene has CDR1 SGDLS and CDR2 YYNGEE. There are 16 residues in the CDR3. The V end was cut by 3 bases, the J end by 4 bases, with 17 bases between.